This passage covers 18 T cell receptor beta chains from one sample sequenced in a study of blood T cell repertoires in COVID-19. Repertoires were generated with immunoSEQ multiplex PCR, while TCRdb's copy carries only in-frame clones and drops some. The sample holds some 80,000 clones, about 80% seen once. Sequencing was performed on peripheral blood. The receptors shown here come from a woman aged 40-49 years with active or convalescent COVID-19.

The chain links TRBV12-5 to TRBJ1-2; 8 bases line up with TRBD1. Germline CDR1 LGHNT, CDR2 FRNRAP. V trimming: 8 bases; J trimming: 8 bases; junction bases outside the gene matches: 7. The length of the CDR3 is 12 residues. The CDR3 region has the DNA TGTGCTAGTTCGGGGACAGGTCTGGGCTACACCTTC. It encodes CASSGTGLGYTF.

This chain joins TRBV6-6 and TRBJ1-6; D remains unclear. The CDR3 spans 14 residues. Germline V gene sequence: CDR1 MNHNY, CDR2 SVGAGI (reference sequence). Trimming took off 2 bases at V and 5 bases at J, with 7 bases between the two ends. The CDR3 coding sequence is TGTGCCAGCAGTTACCCAGAGGATAATTCACCCCTCCACTTT. This gives the protein CASSYPEDNSPLHF.

This chain uses TRBV28 with TRBJ2-3; the D gene is possibly TRBD2 (5 bases). The CDR3 is 14 amino acids. V gave up 1 base and J gave up 6 bases, with 11 bases separating them. The germline gives CDR1 MDHEN, CDR2 SYDVKM. DNA of the CDR3: TGTGCCAGCAGTTTATCGGGAAAAGGTGATACGCAGTATTTT. The encoded protein is CASSLSGKGDTQYF.

J is TRBJ2-1 and V is TRBV9, with 10 bases identical to TRBD2. Germline values: CDR1 SGDLS, CDR2 YYNGEE. Trimming removed 4 bases from V and 9 bases from J; junction bases left unmatched: 13. The CDR3 totals 16 residues. Here the CDR3 reads CASSPLLAGAGGEQFF. CDR3 bases: TGTGCCAGCAGCCCCCTCCTAGCGGGGGCCGGGGGTGAGCAGTTCTTC.

This clone was detected once. The chain employs TRBV11-3 and TRBJ2-3; 7 bases map to TRBD2. V gave up 1 base and J gave up 1 base; unmatched junction bases: 5. Germline V CDR1 and CDR2: SGHNT, YENEEA. There are 16 residues in the CDR3. CDR3 bases: TGTGCCAGCAGCTTAGTCTGGGGAGGGGGCACAGATACGCAGTATTTT. Its protein product is CASSLVWGGGTDTQYF.

The rearrangement links TRBV6-5 to TRBJ1-1; 11 bases line up with TRBD1. CDR3 size: 14 residues. The V and J ends lost 6 bases and 5 bases, in that order; junction bases with no gene match: 5. Germline V gene data show CDR1 as MNHEY and CDR2 as SVGAGI. The CDR3 reads CASSGQGANTEAFF. The CDR3, as DNA: TGTGCCAGCAGCGGACAGGGGGCGAATACTGAAGCTTTCTTT.

This chain connects TRBV6-2 or TRBV6-3 to TRBJ1-2; no definite D call. This CDR3 is 14 amino acids long. V was trimmed by 2 bases and J by 7 bases, leaving 14 bases between them. Looked up from germline, CDR1 is MNHEY and CDR2 is SVGEGT. The CDR3 reads CASSYSPGVGGYTF. CDR3 DNA: TGTGCCAGCAGTTACAGCCCAGGCGTTGGTGGCTACACCTTC.

The chain joins TRBV4-2 to TRBJ1-4; D is ambiguous. Germline values: CDR1 LGHNA, CDR2 YNFKEQ. There are 17 residues in the CDR3. V lost 1 base to trimming and J lost 0 bases, with 12 bases between them. The CDR3 region has the DNA TGTGCCAGCAGCCAAGGCGGGCGACGGACAACTAATGAAAAACTGTTTTTT. Its protein is CASSQGGRRTTNEKLFF.

This chain joins TRBV2 and TRBJ2-5; perhaps TRBD2 as D (7 bases). The V gene lost 2 bases and the J gene lost 4 bases, with 17 bases spanning the gap. This CDR3 is 16 amino acids long. The germline gives CDR1 SNHLY, CDR2 FYNNEI. The CDR3 nucleotides read TGTGCCAGCAGTGAACCCGAACAGGGAGGGCCAGAGACCCAGTACTTC. This translates into CASSEPEQGGPETQYF.

The chain couples TRBV18 to TRBJ1-6; D may be TRBD1 (6 bases). V was pared by 3 bases and J by 7 bases, with 13 bases between. The CDR3 contains 15 residues. Germline loops: CDR1 KGHSH, CDR2 LQKENI. For the CDR3, the DNA is TGTGCCAGCTCACCCCAGGGACATGAAAATTCACCCCTCCACTTT. This codes for CASSPQGHENSPLHF.

This chain joins TRBV30 and TRBJ1-5, with D perhaps TRBD1 (5 bases). Germline lookup yields CDR1 GTSNPN and CDR2 SVGIG (reference sequence). Trimming took off 3 bases at V and 6 bases at J, with 15 bases between the two ends. The CDR3 totals 14 residues. The CDR3 DNA reads TGTGCCTGGAGCGATCCTCAGGGCCGTCAGCCCCAGCATTTT. Amino acid sequence: CAWSDPQGRQPQHF.

This clone was counted only a few times. This sequence joins TRBV18 and TRBJ1-1; D uncertain. The length of the CDR3 is 12 residues. Between the trimmed V and J ends, which lost 2 bases and 8 bases, there was a span of 9 bases. From germline, CDR1 is KGHSH and CDR2 LQKENI. In nucleotides, the CDR3 is TGTGCCAGCTCACCAGGAGGGAAGGAAGCTTTCTTT. Amino acid sequence: CASSPGGKEAFF.

The rearrangement uses TRBV28 and TRBJ2-3; tentatively, D is TRBD2 (5 bases). The V gene's germline CDR1 is MDHEN and CDR2 SYDVKM. The CDR3 spans 13 residues. Trimming took 5 bases from V and 5 from J, leaving 11 bases between them. The chain's CDR3 is CASSERAGDTQYF. CDR3 nucleotides: TGTGCCAGCAGTGAGAGGGCAGGAGATACGCAGTATTTT.

The chain carries TRBV7-9 and TRBJ2-1, with 8 bases aligning to TRBD2. Germline CDR1 and CDR2: SEHNR and FQNEAQ (reference sequence). CDR3 length: 14 amino acids. With V trimmed by 0 bases and J by 10 bases, 5 bases remained unmatched. As DNA, the CDR3 is TGTGCCAGCAGCTTAGCCGGACTAGCTTGGGAGCAGTTCTTC. This gives the protein CASSLAGLAWEQFF.

The rearrangement joins TRBV27 to TRBJ1-4, with TRBD1 matching 9 bases. This CDR3 is built from 14 residues. Germline loops: CDR1 MNHEY, CDR2 SMNVEV (reference sequence). After removal of 6 bases from V and 5 bases from J, the junction contained 4 bases not matched to a gene. This CDR3 reads CASRPTGGNEKLFF. CDR3 nucleotide sequence: TGTGCCAGCAGACCGACAGGGGGAAATGAAAAACTGTTTTTT.

This clone was observed a handful of times. The CDR3 DNA is TGTGCCAGCAGCTTAGTATGGGGGACAGGGTCCCACGAGCAGTACTTC. Translation: CASSLVWGTGSHEQYF. The V call is TRBV7-8, the J call TRBJ2-7; 9 nucleotides align to TRBD1. In germline, CDR1 is SGHVS, CDR2 FQNEAQ. This CDR3 has 16 residues. Trimming took 1 base from V and 5 from J; bases not matched to a gene: 9. Drawing the rest from reference TRBV7-8 and TRBJ2-7, the complete variable domain is GAGVSQSPRYKVAKRGQDVALRCDPISGHVSLFWYQQALGQGPEFLTYFQNEAQLDKSGLPSDRFFAERPEGSVSTLKIQRTQQEDSAVYLCASSLVWGTGSHEQYFGPGTRLTVT.

This chain uses TRBV7-9 with TRBJ2-2; tentative D call: TRBD1 (5 bases). The ends were cut back, 7 bases at V and 4 bases at J, with 16 bases in the middle. The CDR3 runs 15 residues. Germline CDR1 reads SEHNR; CDR2 reads FQNEAQ (reference sequence). As DNA, the CDR3 is TGTGCCAGCACCGACTGGGCAGGGTCCACCGGGGAGCTGTTTTTT. This gives the protein CASTDWAGSTGELFF.

The chain employs TRBV2 and TRBJ1-5; no clear D gene. Trimming removed 3 bases at V and 5 bases at J, with 5 bases between. The length of the CDR3 is 12 residues. Germline loops: CDR1 SNHLY, CDR2 FYNNEI. The CDR3 loop reads CASSDQDQPQHF. The CDR3 DNA reads as TGTGCCAGCAGTGATCAGGATCAGCCCCAGCATTTT.